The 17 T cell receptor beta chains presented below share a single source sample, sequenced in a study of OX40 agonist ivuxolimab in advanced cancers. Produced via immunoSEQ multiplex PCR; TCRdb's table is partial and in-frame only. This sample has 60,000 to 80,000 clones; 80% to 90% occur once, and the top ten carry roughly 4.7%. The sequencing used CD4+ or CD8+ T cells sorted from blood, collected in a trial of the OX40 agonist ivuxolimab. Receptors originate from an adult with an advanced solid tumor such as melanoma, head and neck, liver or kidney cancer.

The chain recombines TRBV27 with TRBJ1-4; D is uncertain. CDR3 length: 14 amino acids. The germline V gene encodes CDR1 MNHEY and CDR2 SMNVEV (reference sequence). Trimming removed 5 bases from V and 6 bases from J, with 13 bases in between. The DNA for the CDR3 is TGTGCCAGCAGTCCCGCGGGGTGGGATGAAAAACTGTTTTTT. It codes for CASSPAGWDEKLFF.

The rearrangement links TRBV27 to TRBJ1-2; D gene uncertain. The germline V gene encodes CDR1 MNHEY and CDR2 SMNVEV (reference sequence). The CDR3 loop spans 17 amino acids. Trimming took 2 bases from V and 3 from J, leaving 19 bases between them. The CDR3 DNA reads TGTGCCAGCAGTTTAGGATCTCGCGGGCAGACGCACTATGGCTACACCTTC. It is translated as CASSLGSRGQTHYGYTF.

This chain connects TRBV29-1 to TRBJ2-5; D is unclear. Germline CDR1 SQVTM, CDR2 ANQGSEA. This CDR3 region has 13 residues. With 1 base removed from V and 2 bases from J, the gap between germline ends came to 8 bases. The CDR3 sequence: CSVEGQQQETQYF. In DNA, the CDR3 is TGCAGCGTTGAAGGGCAGCAACAAGAGACCCAGTACTTC.

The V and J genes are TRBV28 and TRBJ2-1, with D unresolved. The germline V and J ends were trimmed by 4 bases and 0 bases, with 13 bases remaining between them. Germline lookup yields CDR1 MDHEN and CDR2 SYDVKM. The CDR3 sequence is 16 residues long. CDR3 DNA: TGTGCCAGCAGTTACCGAAGATCCAGCTCCTACAATGAGCAGTTCTTC. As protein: CASSYRRSSSYNEQFF.

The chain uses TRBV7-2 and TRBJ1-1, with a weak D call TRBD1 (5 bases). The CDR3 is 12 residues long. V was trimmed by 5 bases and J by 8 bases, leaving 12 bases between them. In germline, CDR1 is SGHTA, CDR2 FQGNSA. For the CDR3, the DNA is TGTGCCAGCAGCCCGGTGTGGGGCGAAGCTTTCTTT. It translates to CASSPVWGEAFF. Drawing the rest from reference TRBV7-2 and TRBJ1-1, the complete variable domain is GAGVSQSPSNKVTEKGKDVELRCDPISGHTALYWYRQSLGQGLEFLIYFQGNSAPDKSGLPSDRFSAERTGGSVSTLTIQRTQQEDSAVYLCASSPVWGEAFFGQGTRLTVV.

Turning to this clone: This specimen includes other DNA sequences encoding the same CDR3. CDR3 bases: TGCGCCAGCAGCTTGACAGGGAACACTGAAGCTTTCTTT. Translated, it gives CASSLTGNTEAFF. The chain joins TRBV5-1 to TRBJ1-1, with D tentatively TRBD1 (5 bases). CDR3 length equals 13 residues. Trimming took off 1 base at V and 1 base at J, with 5 bases between the two ends. CDR1 is SGHRS, CDR2 YFSETQ, per germline.

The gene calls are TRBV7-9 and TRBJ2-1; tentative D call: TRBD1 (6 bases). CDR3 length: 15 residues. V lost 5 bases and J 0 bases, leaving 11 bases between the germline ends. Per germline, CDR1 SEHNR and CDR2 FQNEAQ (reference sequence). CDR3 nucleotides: TGTGCCAGCAGCGTCAGGGGCGGCTCCTACAATGAGCAGTTCTTC. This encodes CASSVRGGSYNEQFF.

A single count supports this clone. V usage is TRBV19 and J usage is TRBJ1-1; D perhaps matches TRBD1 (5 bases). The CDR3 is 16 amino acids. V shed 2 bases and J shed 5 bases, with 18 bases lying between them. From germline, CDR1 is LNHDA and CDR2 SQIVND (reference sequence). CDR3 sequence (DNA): TGTGCCAGTAGTATAACACGGGGGACCAGAGGGACTGAAGCTTTCTTT. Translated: CASSITRGTRGTEAFF.

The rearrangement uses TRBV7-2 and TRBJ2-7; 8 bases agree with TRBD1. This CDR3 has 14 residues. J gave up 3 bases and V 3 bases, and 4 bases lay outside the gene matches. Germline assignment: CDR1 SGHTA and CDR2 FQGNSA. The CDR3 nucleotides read TGTGCCAGCAGCTTCGACAGGGGCAGCTACGAGCAGTACTTC. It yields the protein CASSFDRGSYEQYF.

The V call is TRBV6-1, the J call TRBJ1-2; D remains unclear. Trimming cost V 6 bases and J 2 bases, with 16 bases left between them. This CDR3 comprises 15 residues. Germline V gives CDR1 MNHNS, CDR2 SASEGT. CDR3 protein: CASRSGVGPNYGYTF. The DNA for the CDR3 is TGTGCCAGCAGGAGCGGGGTCGGGCCGAACTATGGCTACACCTTC.

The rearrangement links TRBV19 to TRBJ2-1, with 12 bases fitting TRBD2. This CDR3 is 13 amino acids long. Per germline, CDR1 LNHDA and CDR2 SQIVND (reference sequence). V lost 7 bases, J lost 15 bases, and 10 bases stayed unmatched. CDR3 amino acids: CASTPGLAGFWFF. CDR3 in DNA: TGTGCCAGTACCCCGGGACTAGCGGGCTTTTGGTTCTTC.

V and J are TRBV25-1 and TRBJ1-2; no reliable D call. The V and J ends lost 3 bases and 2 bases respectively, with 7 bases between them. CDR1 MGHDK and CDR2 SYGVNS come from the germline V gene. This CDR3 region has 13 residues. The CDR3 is CASSEGRNYGYTF. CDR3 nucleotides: TGTGCCAGCAGTGAGGGCCGCAACTATGGCTACACCTTC.

The CDR3 nucleotides are TGTGCCAGCAGTTACTCCGGAGTTAGCAATCAGCCCCAGCATTTT. Translated: CASSYSGVSNQPQHF. This chain connects TRBV6-6 to TRBJ1-5, with D unclear. Germline V gives CDR1 MNHNY, CDR2 SVGAGI (reference sequence). The CDR3 covers 15 residues. Trimming shortened V by 0 bases and J by 0 bases, and 6 bases separated the two germline ends.

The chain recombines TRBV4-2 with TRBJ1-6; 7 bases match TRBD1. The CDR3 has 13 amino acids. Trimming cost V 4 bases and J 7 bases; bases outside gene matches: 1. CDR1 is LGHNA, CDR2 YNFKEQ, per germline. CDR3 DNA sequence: TGTGCCAGCAGCCGGGACAGAAATTCACCCCTCCACTTT. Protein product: CASSRDRNSPLHF.

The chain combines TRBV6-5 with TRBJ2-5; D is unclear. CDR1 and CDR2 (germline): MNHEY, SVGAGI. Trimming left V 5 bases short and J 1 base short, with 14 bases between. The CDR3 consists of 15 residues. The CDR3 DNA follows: TGTGCCAGCAGTCCCGGCGTCAGTCGCCAAGAGACCCAGTACTTC. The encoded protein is CASSPGVSRQETQYF.

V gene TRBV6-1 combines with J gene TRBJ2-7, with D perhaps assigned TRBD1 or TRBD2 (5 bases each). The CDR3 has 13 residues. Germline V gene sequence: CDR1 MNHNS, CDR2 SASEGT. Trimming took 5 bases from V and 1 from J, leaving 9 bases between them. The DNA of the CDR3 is TGTGCCAGCAGTCGGGACGGATCCTACGAGCAGTACTTC. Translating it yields CASSRDGSYEQYF.

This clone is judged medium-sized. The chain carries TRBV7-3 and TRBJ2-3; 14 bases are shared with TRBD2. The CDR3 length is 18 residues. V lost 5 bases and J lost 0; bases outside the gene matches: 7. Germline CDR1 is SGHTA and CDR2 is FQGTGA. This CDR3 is CASSQGTSGSRSTDTQYF. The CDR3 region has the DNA TGTGCCAGCAGCCAGGGGACTAGCGGGAGTCGGAGCACAGATACGCAGTATTTT.